Here is one TCR beta chain with its context. This sample is drawn from a study of blood T cell repertoires in COVID-19. In the study overall: The United States, Italy and Spain provided the acute and convalescent COVID-19 samples. Sample material is recorded as cDNA or gDNA derived from T cells, B-cell-depleted T cells, or PBMCs.

In the original analysis: Amplification with reference gene primers provided the estimates of nucleated cell counts. Profiling relied on immunoSEQ multiplex PCR, and the TCRdb table lists in-frame clones only, not all of them. Clonal size and the V and J genes are those of that table, whereas D and trimming came from the DNA. In the table there are about 40,000 clones, 75% to 95% of which are singletons. This TCR was sampled from a woman of 80 years or more with acute or convalescent COVID-19. The sequenced sample was peripheral blood.

This CDR3 is CASRNRDRGLRNQPQHF. In nucleotides, the CDR3 is TGTGCCAGCAGGAACCGGGACAGGGGACTGCGGAATCAGCCCCAGCATTTT. The V call is TRBV2, the J call TRBJ1-5; TRBD1 aligns across 10 bases. CDR1 is SNHLY, CDR2 FYNNEI, per germline. The CDR3 runs 17 residues. The ends lost 6 bases at V and 4 bases at J; junction bases unmatched: 12.